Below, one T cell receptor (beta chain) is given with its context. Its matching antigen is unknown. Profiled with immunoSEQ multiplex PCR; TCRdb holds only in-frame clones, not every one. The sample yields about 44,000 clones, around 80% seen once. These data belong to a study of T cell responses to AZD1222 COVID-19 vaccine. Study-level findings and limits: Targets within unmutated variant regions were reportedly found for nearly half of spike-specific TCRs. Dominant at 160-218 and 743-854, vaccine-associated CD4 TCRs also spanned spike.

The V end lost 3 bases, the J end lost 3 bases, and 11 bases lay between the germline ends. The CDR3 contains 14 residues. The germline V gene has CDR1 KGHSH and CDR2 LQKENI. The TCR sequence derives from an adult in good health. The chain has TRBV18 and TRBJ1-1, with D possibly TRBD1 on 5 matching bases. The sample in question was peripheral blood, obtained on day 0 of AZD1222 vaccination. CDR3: CASSPHQGDTEAFF. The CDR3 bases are TGTGCCAGCTCACCGCATCAGGGAGACACTGAAGCTTTCTTT.